The T cell receptor (beta chain) described here comes from a study of T cells in Graves' hyperthyroidism and ophthalmopathy (dated by TCRdb to the late 2010s). For the study in its entirety: Peripheral blood samples were taken at the time of initial diagnosis, prior to any treatment. Following sampling, methimazole starting at 30 mg daily was given to hyperthyroidism patients, and high-dose intravenous methylprednisolone was given to ophthalmopathy patients. The study also compared thyroid tissue and blood T-cell repertoires from more than five Graves' hyperthyroidism patients. To identify distinguishing TCR V-J signatures, a discovery cohort of around 100 patients was used, comprising approximately 40 with Graves' ophthalmopathy and some 60 with stable Graves' hyperthyroidism. The paper describes TCR Vbeta CDR3 sequencing of fewer than 150 peripheral blood samples, made up of approximately 40 ophthalmopathy patients, 70 to 75 hyperthyroidism patients and approximately 17 progressor patients. For training and testing, the 80 to 100 patients in the discovery cohort were randomly divided in a 7:3 ratio. Prospective prediction of ophthalmopathy was tested in an independent validation cohort consisting of some 19 hyperthyroidism patients and more than 15 patients who later progressed to ophthalmopathy. On the study overall, not on this receptor specifically: Sample size was not statistically predetermined, and blinding of investigators to group allocation was not performed. Most expanded thyroid clonotypes (frequency above 0.001) were also detected in blood, suggesting blood repertoires may reflect thyroid immune responses. A 13 V-J signature model separated ophthalmopathy from stable hyperthyroidism, with over 85% sensitivity and about 81% specificity in cross-validation and 80%/75% in testing. In validation, the model predicted progression to ophthalmopathy with 55% to 71% sensitivity and less than 80% specificity, a median of roughly seven months before onset.

CDR1 and CDR2, per the germline V gene, are SGHTS and YDEGEE. The CDR3 goes from the cysteine to the phenylalanine over 15 residues. Kept here is only the CDR3 DNA, which spans 45 bases and is read in frame from base 1. As concerns this clonotype: Its recognized antigen is unknown. One base away lies a much larger clone, so this may be a sequencing read error.

A patient counted as having stable Graves' hyperthyroidism if no progression to ophthalmopathy occurred over 18 months of follow-up. Hyperthyroidism patients were newly diagnosed, had a disease duration of under 2 months, and were aged 18 to 65 years. Patients with uncontrolled infections, other autoimmune diseases, pregnancy or lactation were excluded. Clinical symptoms, serum thyroxine and TRAb, thyroid ultrasound, and orbital computed tomography formed the basis for the diagnoses. Ficoll-Paque density gradient centrifugation was used to isolate PBMCs from 10 ml of fresh peripheral blood. Trizol reagent was used to extract total RNA, and RNA quality was then checked on an Agilent 2100 Bioanalyzer. The TCR beta CDR3 regions were amplified from RNA transcripts. A first-round RT-PCR of the TCR CDR3 used the HTBI primer set with the Qiagen OneStep RT-PCR kit. Libraries were constructed in a second round of multiplex PCR, after which size selection and purification were carried out. Paired-end sequencing of the libraries was performed with 100 bp reads on an Illumina HiSeq2000. As for the authors' bioinformatics: Raw data were processed with SOAPnuke, discarding reads with adapters, uncalled bases, mean Phred below 15, or no exact constant-primer or identifier match. High-quality paired reads were merged using COPE v1.2.5, and each unique nucleotide sequence was defined as a clonotype. MiTCR v1.1 was used to align the clonotypes against IMGT TRBV, TRBD and TRBJ reference segments. The analysis included only V-J combinations with a frequency above 0.0001, which together covered 99% to 99.2% of the repertoires. The TCS score was defined as the ratio of F50 (clonal expansion) to E x V (chaos), calculated using BLOSUM62-based TCRdist between CDR3 peptides within each V-J. Welch's t-statistics and random forest reduced around 550 V-J features to fewer than 15, which were used in a naive Bayes classifier (R e1071). TCRdb passed the public sequencing reads through fastp at Q25 and MiXCR, retaining productive beta sequences. CDR3 protein sequences are deduplicated, and each keeps its most common genes and DNA. TCRdb, not the original authors, processed these V and J calls. The sample records a few hundred thousand distinct CDR3 sequences, about a fifth of which are singletons. Together, the top ten hold 26% of the sample.

The chain couples TRBV5-8 to TRBJ2-5; matching of 7 bases hints at TRBD2 as the D gene. Sequencing was done on a sample of blood. This TCR derives from a man between 18 and 35 years old with Graves' hyperthyroidism. The CDR3 protein is CASSLAPGAGETKYF. DNA sequence: TGTGCCAGCAGCCTAGCGCCGGGGGCGGGGGAGACCAAGTACTTC. With all but the CDR3 taken from the reference TRBV5-8 and TRBJ2-5 genes, the full variable domain is: EAGVTQSPTHLIKTRGQQATLRCSPISGHTSVYWYQQALGLGLQFLLWYDEGEERNRGNFPPRFSGRQFPNYSSELNVNALELEDSALYLCASSLAPGAGETKYFGPGTRLLVL.